This T cell receptor beta chain was sequenced during a study of graft-versus-host responses after intestinal transplantation. TCRdb's copy holds only in-frame clones and misses some; the assay was immunoSEQ multiplex PCR. This sample has tens of thousands of clones; 80% to 95% occur once, and the top ten carry less than 2.5%. On this clone: The antigen is unknown.

The ends were cut back, 3 bases at V and 0 bases at J, with 12 bases in the middle. CDR3 length equals 15 residues. Germline lookup yields CDR1 LGHNA and CDR2 YSLEER. The clonotype originates from a human donor who was the organ donor for an intestinal transplant. The input for sequencing was unstimulated CD4+ T cells sorted from spleen or lymph node cells, taken before transplant. V is TRBV4-3 and J is TRBJ2-7; D remains ambiguous. The CDR3 sequence: CASSQGQAPSYEQYF. The DNA for the CDR3 is TGCGCCAGCAGCCAGGGTCAGGCCCCCTCCTACGAGCAGTACTTC.